The present entry profiles one T cell receptor (beta chain) with its context. Its antigen target is currently unknown. No clone much larger than this one lies a single base away; base qualities are absent. To estimate absolute template abundance from read counts, synthetic TCR analog templates were spiked into each PCR. The immunoSEQ assay was used to amplify TCRbeta CDR3 regions from genomic DNA with bias-controlled V and J gene primers. Rearranged TCRbeta segments were sequenced at approximately 20X coverage. Processing in the source paper ran as follows. Sequencing errors were corrected by clustering and CDR3s were annotated against IMGT to assign V, D and J genes. Downstream analyses used only productive TCRbeta rearrangements and left out out-of-frame or stop-codon sequences. Clonality was computed as one minus Shannon entropy normalized by the log of the number of unique productive sequences. Fisher's exact test with Benjamini-Hochberg correction, at a threshold of adjusted p below 0.01, was used to find clones that differed between time points or between blood and tumor. TCRdb re-hosts the immuneACCESS table, in-frame sequences only. Its copies lack some clones; in the studies checked, an unresolved V gene accounts for under half of them, and the cause for the rest is not known. D and trimming come from the DNA, and the V and J calls and clone size come from that table. In all, the sample holds around 110,000 clones, and roughly 90% of those were seen once. The ten largest clones capture about 4% of the sample.

This sample was taken from a study of PD-L1 blockade in urothelial cancer (TCRdb year 2017). About the investigation overall: Every patient began therapy in 2014 and was given atezolizumab 1,200 mg intravenously every 3 weeks. About 85% of the roughly 29 patients were males with bladder-origin urothelial cancer, and about 65% of the 29 reported a prior smoking history. Patients had an ECOG performance status of 0 or 1 and had received between 0 and 3 prior chemotherapy regimens. Blood samples were analyzed 3 weeks after the start of treatment (second dose) and 6 weeks after the start of treatment. A median of around 150,000 T cells and tens of thousands of unique TCRs was obtained from blood samples, and a median clonality of roughly 0.08 was observed. The study, an exploratory multi-omic analysis, examined somatic, immune and clinical correlates of response to PD-L1 blockade with atezolizumab in urothelial cancer. Pretreatment tumor samples and matched peripheral blood, collected serially before and after atezolizumab treatment, underwent TCR sequencing. Durable clinical benefit was defined as progression-free survival longer than 6 months, and TCR features were also tested against progression-free and overall survival. In the same patients who had TCR sequencing, pretreatment tumors also underwent whole exome sequencing and RNA sequencing. Durable clinical benefit was achieved by nine patients but not by the remaining 20. Approximately 29 patients had pretreatment blood TCR-seq, some 25 had at least one posttreatment blood collection, and some 25 had tumor TCR-seq.

In the paper's terms, the time point label means: peripheral blood 6 weeks after treatment start. The cohort included about 30 patients with locally advanced or metastatic urothelial carcinoma who were treated at Memorial Sloan Kettering on a trial protocol. Peripheral blood mononuclear cells were collected pretreatment and during treatment, with between 1 and 8 total time points per patient. The Qiagen DNeasy Blood extraction kit was used to purify genomic DNA from total PBMCs and tumor samples. PBMCs were collected pretreatment and during treatment, and were isolated and stored as previously described. Trimming costs V 2 bases and J 1 base, and their ends lie 8 bases apart. From cysteine to phenylalanine, the CDR3 is 14 amino acids long. The read is trimmed to its CDR3 DNA, 42 bases read in frame from base 1. The germline V gene encodes CDR1 MNHEY and CDR2 SVGAGI. The paper as a whole reports these results and caveats: Among patients with durable benefit, tumor-associated TCR clones showed greater expansion in peripheral blood 3 weeks after treatment started (n of about 21, p = 0.022). Improved progression-free and overall survival was associated with having pretreatment peripheral blood TCR clonality below the median. Because the sample size was small (n ≈ 28) and many of the analyses were exploratory, the results are meant to be hypothesis-generating.

Sequencing was performed on PBMCs, taken around atezolizumab (anti-PD-L1) treatment. The TCR was taken from a man in his 60s with urothelial cancer. The rearrangement joined TRBV6-5 to TRBJ1-2, with the D gene call left open. The CDR3 region has the sequence CASSYDTRNYGYTF. The DNA is as follows: TGTGCCAGCAGTTACGACACCCGTAACTATGGCTACACCTTC.